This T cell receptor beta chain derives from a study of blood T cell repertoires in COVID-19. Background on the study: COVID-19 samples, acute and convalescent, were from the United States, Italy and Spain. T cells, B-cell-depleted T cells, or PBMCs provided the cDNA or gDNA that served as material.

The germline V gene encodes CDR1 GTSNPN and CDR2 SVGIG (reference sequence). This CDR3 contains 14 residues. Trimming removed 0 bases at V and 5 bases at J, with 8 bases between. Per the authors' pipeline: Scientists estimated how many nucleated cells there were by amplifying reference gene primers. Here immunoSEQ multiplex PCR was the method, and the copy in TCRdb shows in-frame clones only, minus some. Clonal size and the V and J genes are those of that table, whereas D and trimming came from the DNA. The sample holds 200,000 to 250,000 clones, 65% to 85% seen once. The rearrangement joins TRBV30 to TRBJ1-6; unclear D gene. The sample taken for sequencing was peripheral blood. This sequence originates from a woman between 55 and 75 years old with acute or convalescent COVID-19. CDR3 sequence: CAWSVGRNNSPLHF. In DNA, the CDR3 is TGTGCCTGGAGTGTCGGGAGGAATAATTCACCCCTCCACTTT.